This T cell receptor beta chain was documented in a study of CD8+ T cells in alopecia areata. The overall study: Skin was taken from approximately 6-13-month-old C3H/HeJ graft donors that had spontaneous alopecia and grafted onto roughly 7-10-week-old female C3H/HeJ mice. Regarding the study as a whole: Higher clonality and more expanded CD8+ clones appeared in lesional than normal scalp. Sequences from scalp samples also cover resident alphabeta T cells of normal skin. Sharing of TCR sequences between patients (possibly for HLA-related reasons) was less clear than in mice.

Losses at the gene ends were 2 bases for V and 0 bases for J; bases not matched to a gene: 3. The CDR3 covers 16 residues. CDR1 is FNHDT, CDR2 SITEND, per germline (reference sequence). This clone was detected many times. Its antigen is unidentified. Genes and germline come from the mouse. With the read ending 4 residues before the CDR3 end, the germline J gene is used to fill in that end. The identical CDR3 is also encoded by other nucleotide sequences in the sample. The sorting of pooled cutaneous lymph node cells relied on CD4, CD8alpha, NKG2D, NKG2ACE and other markers. Sequencing templates came from extracted RNA that was reverse transcribed into cDNA. Clones were sequenced by immunoSEQ multiplex PCR, and TCRdb holds only the in-frame ones, with some missing. The sample presents about 270,000 clones, none singletons.

Sequences were obtained from CD4+ T cells sorted from a lymph node. The sequence was obtained from a C3H/HeJ mouse with alopecia areata. The mice in this strain carry MHC haplotype H2-k. The chain carries TRBV19 and TRBJ2-4, with TRBD2 identical over 10 bases. The CDR3 DNA, read in part, is TGTGCCAGCAGTATCTGGGGGGGCGCGAGTCAAAAC. This codes for CASSIWGGASQN. From start to end, the CDR3 is CASSIWGGASQNTLYF.